A single sample gave rise to the 13 T cell receptor beta chains below, sequenced in a study of T cell responses to AZD1222 COVID-19 vaccine (dated by TCRdb to the early 2020s). The time point label for this specimen denotes: baseline before first vaccination. The protocol used for the library was the immunoSEQ multiplex PCR assay. TCRdb limited this immuneACCESS table to in-frame rearrangements with V and J called. A share of clones is missing; checked studies link under half to unresolved V genes, and the rest is unexplained. Within this sample are about 78,000 clones, with 87% of them counted one time only. The leading ten clones occupy roughly a quarter of the sample. Sequenced material: peripheral blood, taken on day 0 of AZD1222 vaccination. These receptors all come from an adult in good health.

The chain uses TRBV25-1 and TRBJ2-7; the D is unclear. This CDR3 is built from 14 residues. The V end was cut by 5 bases, the J end by 6 bases, with 17 bases between. Germline-derived CDR1 and CDR2 are MGHDK and SYGVNS. The CDR3 is CASSREALGGEQYF. Here the CDR3 DNA reads TGTGCCAGCAGTCGAGAGGCCCTTGGCGGCGAGCAGTACTTC.

This clone has just one count. This chain links TRBV10-2 with TRBJ2-1; TRBD2 matches 12 bases. Germline assignment: CDR1 WSHSY and CDR2 SAAADI. V lost 4 bases and J lost 8; bases outside the gene matches: 6. This CDR3 spans 15 amino acids. CDR3 sequence (DNA): TGCGCCAGCAGTGCTAGCGGGAGGGCCGGACATGAGCAGTTCTTC. Protein product: CASSASGRAGHEQFF.

This clone appeared once. The V gene is TRBV15, the J gene TRBJ2-2, with D maybe TRBD2 (5 bases). CDR3 length: 16 amino acids. V dropped 1 base and J dropped 6 bases, with 15 bases sitting between them. Germline CDR1 LNHNV, CDR2 YYDKDF (reference sequence). The CDR3 nucleotides are TGTGCCACCAGCAGAGGGGAGTCAGATTTGGCCGGGGAGCTGTTTTTT. Protein: CATSRGESDLAGELFF.

The chain recombines TRBV5-1 with TRBJ1-3, with TRBD1 as a possible D gene (6 bases). Trimming took off 4 bases at V and 0 bases at J, with 11 bases between the two ends. The CDR3 spans 15 residues. Germline V gives CDR1 SGHRS, CDR2 YFSETQ. The CDR3 here is CASSPDSNSGNTIYF. The CDR3 coding sequence is TGCGCCAGCAGCCCGGACAGCAACTCTGGAAACACCATATATTTT. Combining the CDR3 with reference TRBV5-1 and TRBJ1-3 gives the whole variable domain KAGVTQTPRYLIKTRGQQVTLSCSPISGHRSVSWYQQTPGQGLQFLFEYFSETQRNKGNFPGRFSGRQFSNSRSEMNVSTLELGDSALYLCASSPDSNSGNTIYFGEGSWLTVV.

V is TRBV19 and J is TRBJ1-1; 12 bases line up with TRBD1. With 5 bases clipped from V and 3 bases from J, the junction kept 7 bases outside the gene matches. Germline CDR1 is LNHDA and CDR2 is SQIVND (reference sequence). This CDR3 comprises 16 residues. The CDR3 spells CASSAGTGGVDTEAFF. The CDR3 region has the DNA TGTGCCAGTAGTGCCGGGACAGGGGGCGTAGACACTGAAGCTTTCTTT. Variable domain in full (rest from reference TRBV19 and TRBJ1-1): DGGITQSPKYLFRKEGQNVTLSCEQNLNHDAMYWYRQDPGQGLRLIYYSQIVNDFQKGDIAEGYSVSREKKESFPLTVTSAQKNPTAFYLCASSAGTGGVDTEAFFGQGTRLTVV.

The chain links TRBV12-3 or TRBV12-4 to TRBJ2-7; D gene unclear. Between the trimmed V and J ends, which lost 7 bases and 5 bases, there was a span of 12 bases. This CDR3 has 12 amino acids. Written as DNA, the CDR3 is TGTGCCAGCACCAAAGGAACCCACGAGCAGTACTTC. Protein product: CASTKGTHEQYF.

This clone was picked up one time. The chain joins TRBV7-8 to TRBJ2-1, with 10 bases fitting TRBD2. Germline loops: CDR1 SGHVS, CDR2 FQNEAQ. The CDR3 is 15 amino acids. With V trimmed by 5 bases and J by 10 bases, 11 bases remained unmatched. CDR3 bases: TGTGCCAGCAGCCCCCGCCTAGCGGGAGTCCACGAGCAGTTCTTC. This codes for CASSPRLAGVHEQFF. Full variable domain (outside the CDR3, taken from reference TRBV7-8 and TRBJ2-1): GAGVSQSPRYKVAKRGQDVALRCDPISGHVSLFWYQQALGQGPEFLTYFQNEAQLDKSGLPSDRFFAERPEGSVSTLKIQRTQQEDSAVYLCASSPRLAGVHEQFFGPGTRLTVL.

The chain is built from TRBV12-3 or TRBV12-4 and TRBJ2-1; weak D call: TRBD2 (5 bases). CDR3 length equals 12 residues. V was pared by 5 bases and J by 8 bases, with 10 bases between. The CDR3 loop reads CASSPPGYEQFF. The CDR3 nucleotides read TGTGCCAGCAGTCCCCCGGGATATGAGCAGTTCTTC.

CDR3 DNA sequence: TGTGCCAGTAGTAAAGGGGGCGCGGTGAACACTGAAGCTTTCTTT. This translates into CASSKGGAVNTEAFF. The genes are TRBV19 and TRBJ1-1, with 7 nucleotides matching TRBD1. The CDR3 is 15 residues long. Trimming at V came to 4 bases and at J to 0 bases, leaving 5 bases not matched to a gene. Germline lookup yields CDR1 LNHDA and CDR2 SQIVND (reference sequence).

The rearrangement joins TRBV13 to TRBJ1-3; D gene uncertain. The CDR3 has 13 amino acids. V was shortened by 5 bases and J by 4 bases, with 9 bases between the two germline ends. Germline V lookup: CDR1 PRHDT, CDR2 FYEKMQ (reference sequence). DNA for the CDR3: TGTGCCAGCAGCACCCGGTTGGGAAACACCATATATTTT. It codes for CASSTRLGNTIYF.

This chain uses TRBV5-1 with TRBJ2-7; 8 bases are shared with TRBD2. The CDR3 contains 17 residues. V was pared by 6 bases and J by 2 bases, with 16 bases of the junction left unmatched. Germline V lookup: CDR1 SGHRS, CDR2 YFSETQ. The CDR3 here is CASTPATGTSGAYEQYF. In DNA, the CDR3 is TGCGCCAGCACACCCGCAACAGGAACTAGCGGAGCCTACGAGCAGTACTTC.

This clone has only one observation. The rearrangement uses TRBV3-1 (or the pseudogene TRBV3-2) and TRBJ2-3; D is ambiguous. V lost 5 bases to trimming and J lost 3 bases, with 15 bases between them. Germline CDR1 LGHDT, CDR2 YNNKEL (reference sequence). The CDR3 contains 15 residues. Here the CDR3 reads CASSFRLALTDTQYF. As DNA, the CDR3 is TGTGCCAGCAGCTTTAGACTGGCTCTGACAGATACGCAGTATTTT.

The rearrangement uses TRBV28 and TRBJ2-7; possible D gene TRBD1, 6 bases. The CDR3 is 12 residues long. The V end was cut by 6 bases, the J end by 4 bases, with 10 bases between. The germline gives CDR1 MDHEN, CDR2 SYDVKM. In nucleotides, the CDR3 is TGTGCCAGCAGACGGACAGCATACGAGCAGTACTTC. The encoded protein is CASRRTAYEQYF.